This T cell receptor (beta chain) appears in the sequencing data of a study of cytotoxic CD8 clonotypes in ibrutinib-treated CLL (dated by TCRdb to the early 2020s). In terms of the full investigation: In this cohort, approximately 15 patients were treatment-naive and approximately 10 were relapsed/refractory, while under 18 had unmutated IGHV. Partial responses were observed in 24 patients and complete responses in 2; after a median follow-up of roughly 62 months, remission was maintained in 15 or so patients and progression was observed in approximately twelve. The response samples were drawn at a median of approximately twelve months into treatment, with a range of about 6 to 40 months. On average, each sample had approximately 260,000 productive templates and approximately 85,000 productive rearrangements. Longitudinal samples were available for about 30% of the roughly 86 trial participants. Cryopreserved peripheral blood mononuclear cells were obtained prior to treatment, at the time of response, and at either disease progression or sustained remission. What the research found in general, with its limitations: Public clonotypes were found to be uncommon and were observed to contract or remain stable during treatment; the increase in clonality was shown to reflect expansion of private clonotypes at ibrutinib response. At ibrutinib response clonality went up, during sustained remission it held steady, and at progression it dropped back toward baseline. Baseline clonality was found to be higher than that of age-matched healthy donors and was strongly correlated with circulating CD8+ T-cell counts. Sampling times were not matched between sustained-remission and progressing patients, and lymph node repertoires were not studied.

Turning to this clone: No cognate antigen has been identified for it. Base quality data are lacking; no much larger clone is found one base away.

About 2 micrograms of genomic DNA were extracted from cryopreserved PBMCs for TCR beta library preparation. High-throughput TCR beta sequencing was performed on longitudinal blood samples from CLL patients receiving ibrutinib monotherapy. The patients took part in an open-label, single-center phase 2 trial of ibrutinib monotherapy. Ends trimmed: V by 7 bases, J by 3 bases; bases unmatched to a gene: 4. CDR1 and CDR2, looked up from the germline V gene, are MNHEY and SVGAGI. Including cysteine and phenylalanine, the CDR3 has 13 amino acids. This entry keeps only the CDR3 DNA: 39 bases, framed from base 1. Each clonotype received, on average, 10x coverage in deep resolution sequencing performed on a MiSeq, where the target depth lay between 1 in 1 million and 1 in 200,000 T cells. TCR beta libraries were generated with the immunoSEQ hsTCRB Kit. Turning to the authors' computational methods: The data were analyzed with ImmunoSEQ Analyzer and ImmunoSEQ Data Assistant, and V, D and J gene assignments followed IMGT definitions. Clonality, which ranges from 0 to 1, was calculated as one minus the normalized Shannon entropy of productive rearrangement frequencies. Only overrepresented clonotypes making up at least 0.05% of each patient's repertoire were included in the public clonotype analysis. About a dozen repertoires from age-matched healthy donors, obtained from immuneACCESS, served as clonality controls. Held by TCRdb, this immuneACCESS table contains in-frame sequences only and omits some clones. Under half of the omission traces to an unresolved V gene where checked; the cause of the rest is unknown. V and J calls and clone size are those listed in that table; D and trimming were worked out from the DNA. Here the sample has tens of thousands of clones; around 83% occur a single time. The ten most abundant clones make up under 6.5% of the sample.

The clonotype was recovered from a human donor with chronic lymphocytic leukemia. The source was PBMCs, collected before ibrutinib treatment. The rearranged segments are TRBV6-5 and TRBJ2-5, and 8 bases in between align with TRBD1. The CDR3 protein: CASTLTGEETQYF. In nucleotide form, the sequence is TGTGCCAGCACCTTGACAGGGGAAGAGACCCAGTACTTC.